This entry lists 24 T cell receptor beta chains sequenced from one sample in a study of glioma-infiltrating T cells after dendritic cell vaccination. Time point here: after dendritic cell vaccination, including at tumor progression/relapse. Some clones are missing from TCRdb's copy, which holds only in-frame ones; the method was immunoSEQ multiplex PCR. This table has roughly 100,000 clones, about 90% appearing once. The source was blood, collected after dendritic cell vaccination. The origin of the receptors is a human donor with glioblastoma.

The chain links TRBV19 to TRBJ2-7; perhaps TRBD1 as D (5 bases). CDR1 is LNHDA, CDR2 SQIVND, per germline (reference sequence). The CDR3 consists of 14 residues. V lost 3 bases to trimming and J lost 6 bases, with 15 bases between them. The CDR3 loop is CASSIGVGASEQYF. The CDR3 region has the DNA TGTGCCAGTAGTATTGGGGTTGGGGCCTCCGAGCAGTACTTC.

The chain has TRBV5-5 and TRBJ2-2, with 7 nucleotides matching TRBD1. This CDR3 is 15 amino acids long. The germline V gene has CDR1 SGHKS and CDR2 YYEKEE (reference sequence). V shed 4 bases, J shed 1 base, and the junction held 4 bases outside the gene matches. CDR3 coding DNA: TGTGCCAGCAGCCCCCGACAGGGGAACACCGGGGAGCTGTTTTTT. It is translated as CASSPRQGNTGELFF.

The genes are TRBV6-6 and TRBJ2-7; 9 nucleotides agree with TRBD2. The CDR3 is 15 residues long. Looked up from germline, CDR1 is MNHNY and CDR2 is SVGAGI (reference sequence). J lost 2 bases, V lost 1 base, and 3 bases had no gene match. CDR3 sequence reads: CASSYLAGATYEQYF. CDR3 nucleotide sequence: TGTGCCAGCAGTTACTTAGCGGGAGCTACCTACGAGCAGTACTTC.

CDR3 nucleotides: TGTGCTAGTTCGACGGGACTAGCGGGCTCCTACAATGAGCAGTTCTTC. Protein sequence: CASSTGLAGSYNEQFF. The chain uses TRBV12-5 and TRBJ2-1; TRBD2 matches 12 bases. With V trimmed by 8 bases and J by 0 bases, 5 bases remained unmatched. The CDR3 is 16 residues long. Germline V gene sequence: CDR1 LGHNT, CDR2 FRNRAP.

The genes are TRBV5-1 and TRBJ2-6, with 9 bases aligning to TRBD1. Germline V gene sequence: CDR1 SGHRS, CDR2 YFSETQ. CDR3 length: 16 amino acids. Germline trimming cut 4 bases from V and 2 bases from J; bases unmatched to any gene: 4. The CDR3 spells CASSTTGGAGANVLTF. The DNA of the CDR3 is TGCGCCAGCAGCACAACAGGGGGCGCTGGGGCCAACGTCCTGACTTTC.

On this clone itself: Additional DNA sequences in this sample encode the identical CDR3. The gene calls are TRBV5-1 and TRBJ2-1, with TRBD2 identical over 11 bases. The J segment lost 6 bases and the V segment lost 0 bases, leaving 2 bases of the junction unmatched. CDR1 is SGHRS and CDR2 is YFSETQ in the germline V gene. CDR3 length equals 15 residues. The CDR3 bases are TGCGCCAGCAGCTTGGCCCTAGCGGGAGGCAATGAGCAGTTCTTC. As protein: CASSLALAGGNEQFF.

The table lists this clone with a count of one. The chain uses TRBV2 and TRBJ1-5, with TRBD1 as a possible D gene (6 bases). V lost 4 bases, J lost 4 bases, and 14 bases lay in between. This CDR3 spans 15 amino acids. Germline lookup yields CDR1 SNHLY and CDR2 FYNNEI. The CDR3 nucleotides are TGTGCCAGCAGTGGTGTGACAAGGGGGAATCAGCCCCAGCATTTT. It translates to CASSGVTRGNQPQHF.

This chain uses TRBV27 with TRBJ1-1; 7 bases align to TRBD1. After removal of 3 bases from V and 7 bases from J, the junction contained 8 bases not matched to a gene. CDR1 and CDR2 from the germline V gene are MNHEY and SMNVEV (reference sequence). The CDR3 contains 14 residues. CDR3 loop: CASSFLGQHNEAFF. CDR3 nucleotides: TGTGCCAGCAGTTTCCTGGGACAGCACAATGAAGCTTTCTTT.

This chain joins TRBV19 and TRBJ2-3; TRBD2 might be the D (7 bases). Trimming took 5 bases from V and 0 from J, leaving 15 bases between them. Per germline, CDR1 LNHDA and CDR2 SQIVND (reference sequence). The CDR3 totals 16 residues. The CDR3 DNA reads TGTGCCAGTAGTGTGCGGGGGCGGACTAGCACAGATACGCAGTATTTT. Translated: CASSVRGRTSTDTQYF.

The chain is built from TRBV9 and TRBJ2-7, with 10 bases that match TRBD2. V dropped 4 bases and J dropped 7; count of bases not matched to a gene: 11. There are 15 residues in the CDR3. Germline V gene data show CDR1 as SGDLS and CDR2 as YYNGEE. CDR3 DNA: TGTGCCAGCAGCCCAACAGCGGGAGGGCCGCGGGAGCAGTACTTC. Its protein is CASSPTAGGPREQYF.

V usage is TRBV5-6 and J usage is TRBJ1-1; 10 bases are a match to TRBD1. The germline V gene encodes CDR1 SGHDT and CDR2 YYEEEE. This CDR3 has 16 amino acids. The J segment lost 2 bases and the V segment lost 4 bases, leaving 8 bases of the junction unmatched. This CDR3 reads CASSPTTGGPNTEAFF. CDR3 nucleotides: TGTGCCAGCAGCCCGACGACAGGGGGCCCTAACACTGAAGCTTTCTTT.

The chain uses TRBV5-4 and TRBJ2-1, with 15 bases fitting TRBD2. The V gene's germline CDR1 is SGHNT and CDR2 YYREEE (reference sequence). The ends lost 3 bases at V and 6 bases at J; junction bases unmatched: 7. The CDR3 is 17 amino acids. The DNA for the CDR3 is TGTGCCAGCAGCTCGCGGACTAGCGGGAGGGCCCTCAATGAGCAGTTCTTC. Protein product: CASSSRTSGRALNEQFF.

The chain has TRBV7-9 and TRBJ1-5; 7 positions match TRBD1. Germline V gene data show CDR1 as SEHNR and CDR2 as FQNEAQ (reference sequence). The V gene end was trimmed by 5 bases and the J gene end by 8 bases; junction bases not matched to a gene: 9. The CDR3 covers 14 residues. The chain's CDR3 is CASSLGGGFEPQHF. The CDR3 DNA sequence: TGTGCCAGCAGCCTAGGAGGGGGCTTTGAGCCCCAGCATTTT. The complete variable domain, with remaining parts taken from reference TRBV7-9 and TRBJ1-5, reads DTGVSQNPRHKITKRGQNVTFRCDPISEHNRLYWYRQTLGQGPEFLTYFQNEAQLEKSRLLSDRFSAERPKGSFSTLEIQRTEQGDSAMYLCASSLGGGFEPQHFGDGTRLSIL.

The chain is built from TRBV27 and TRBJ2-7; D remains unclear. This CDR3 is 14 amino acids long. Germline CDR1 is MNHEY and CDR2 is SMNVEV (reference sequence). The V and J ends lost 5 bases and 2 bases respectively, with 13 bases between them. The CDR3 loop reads CASSISGNPYEQYF. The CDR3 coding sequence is TGTGCCAGCAGTATCTCCGGTAATCCCTACGAGCAGTACTTC.

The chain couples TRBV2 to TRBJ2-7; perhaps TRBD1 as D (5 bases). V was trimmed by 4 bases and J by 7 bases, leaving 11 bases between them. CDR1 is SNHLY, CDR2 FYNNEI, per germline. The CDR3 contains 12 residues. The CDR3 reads CASSGTLLEQYF. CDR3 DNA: TGTGCCAGCAGTGGGACACTCCTTGAGCAGTACTTC.

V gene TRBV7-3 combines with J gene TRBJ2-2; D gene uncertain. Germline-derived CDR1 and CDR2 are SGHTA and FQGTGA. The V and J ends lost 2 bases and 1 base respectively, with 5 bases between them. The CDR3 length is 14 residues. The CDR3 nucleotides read TGTGCCAGCAGCTTATCAGGGAACACCGGGGAGCTGTTTTTT. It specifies CASSLSGNTGELFF.

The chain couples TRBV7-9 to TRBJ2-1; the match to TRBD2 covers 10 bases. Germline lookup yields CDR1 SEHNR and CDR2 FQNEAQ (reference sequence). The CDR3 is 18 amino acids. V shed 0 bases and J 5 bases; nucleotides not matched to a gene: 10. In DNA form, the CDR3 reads TGTGCCAGCAGCTTAGCGGAGAGCGGGGGGGCTGGTGACAATGAGCAGTTCTTC. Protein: CASSLAESGGAGDNEQFF.

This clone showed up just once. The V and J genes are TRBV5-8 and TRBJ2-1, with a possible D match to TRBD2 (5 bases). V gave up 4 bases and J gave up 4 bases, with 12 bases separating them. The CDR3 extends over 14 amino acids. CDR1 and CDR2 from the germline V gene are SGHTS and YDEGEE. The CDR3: CASSPGPGYNEQFF. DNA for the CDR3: TGTGCCAGCAGCCCCGGGCCGGGGTACAATGAGCAGTTCTTC.

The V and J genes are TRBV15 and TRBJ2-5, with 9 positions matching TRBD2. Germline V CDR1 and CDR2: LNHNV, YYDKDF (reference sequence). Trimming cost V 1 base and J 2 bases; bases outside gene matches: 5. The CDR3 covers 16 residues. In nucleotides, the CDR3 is TGTGCCACCAGCAGAGGTAGCGGGAGATTTCAAGAGACCCAGTACTTC. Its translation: CATSRGSGRFQETQYF.

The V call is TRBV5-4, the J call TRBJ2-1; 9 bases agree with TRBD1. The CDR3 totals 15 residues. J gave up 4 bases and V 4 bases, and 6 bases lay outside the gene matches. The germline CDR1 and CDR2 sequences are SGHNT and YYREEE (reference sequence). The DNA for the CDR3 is TGTGCCAGCAGCCCCACAGGGGGCCAATACAATGAGCAGTTCTTC. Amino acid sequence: CASSPTGGQYNEQFF. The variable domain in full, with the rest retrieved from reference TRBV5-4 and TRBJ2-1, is ETGVTQSPTHLIKTRGQQVTLRCSSQSGHNTVSWYQQALGQGPQFIFQYYREEENGRGNFPPRFSGLQFPNYSSELNVNALELDDSALYLCASSPTGGQYNEQFFGPGTRLTVL.

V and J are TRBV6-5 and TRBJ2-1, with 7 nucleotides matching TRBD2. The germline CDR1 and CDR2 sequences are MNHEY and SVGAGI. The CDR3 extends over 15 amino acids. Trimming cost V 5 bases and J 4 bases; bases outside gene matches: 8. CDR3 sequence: CASSPREGQYNEQFF. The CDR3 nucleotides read TGTGCCAGCAGTCCCAGGGAGGGGCAATACAATGAGCAGTTCTTC.

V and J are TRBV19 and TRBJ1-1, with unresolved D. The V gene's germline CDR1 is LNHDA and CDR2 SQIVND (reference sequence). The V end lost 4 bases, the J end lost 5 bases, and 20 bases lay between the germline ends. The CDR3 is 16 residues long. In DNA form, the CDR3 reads TGTGCCAGTAGTAGTAGGCTTCGGGGAAGTCGGACTGAAGCTTTCTTT. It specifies CASSSRLRGSRTEAFF.

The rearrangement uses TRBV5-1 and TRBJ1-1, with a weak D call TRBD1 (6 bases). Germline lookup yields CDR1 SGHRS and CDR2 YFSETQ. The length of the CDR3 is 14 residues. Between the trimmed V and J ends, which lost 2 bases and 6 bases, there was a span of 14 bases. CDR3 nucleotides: TGCGCCAGCAGCTTAGGGGGGGACCCCGCTGAAGCTTTCTTT. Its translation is CASSLGGDPAEAFF. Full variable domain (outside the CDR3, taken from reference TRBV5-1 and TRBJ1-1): KAGVTQTPRYLIKTRGQQVTLSCSPISGHRSVSWYQQTPGQGLQFLFEYFSETQRNKGNFPGRFSGRQFSNSRSEMNVSTLELGDSALYLCASSLGGDPAEAFFGQGTRLTVV.

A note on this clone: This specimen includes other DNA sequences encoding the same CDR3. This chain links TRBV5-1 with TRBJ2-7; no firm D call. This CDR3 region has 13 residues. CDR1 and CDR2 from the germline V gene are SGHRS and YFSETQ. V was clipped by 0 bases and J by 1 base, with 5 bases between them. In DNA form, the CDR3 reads TGCGCCAGCAGCTTGGGAGTTTCCTACGAGCAGTACTTC. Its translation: CASSLGVSYEQYF.